This TCR beta chain came from a study of memory CD4+ T cells and cytomegalovirus serostatus. Overall study findings and caveats: Each of fewer than 80 CMV-associated TCRbeta sequences occurred in one to five individuals. CMV serostatus prediction reached median AUC roughly 0.95, or 0.91 with US-trained model.

Sequencing used immunoSEQ multiplex PCR; TCRdb keeps in-frame clones, though not all of them. This sample has some 52,000 clones, with roughly four fifths found just once. This clone was counted at least ten times. Antigen unknown. The sort gate was single viable CD3+CD4+CD8-CD45RO+ cells for memory CD4+ T cells. The germline gives CDR1 SEHNR, CDR2 FQNEAQ (reference sequence). The CDR3 length is 13 residues. V lost 2 bases, J lost 8 bases, and 10 bases lay in between. The sample comprised memory CD4+ T cells from blood. V is TRBV7-9 and J is TRBJ2-1; D is unclear. The sequence was collected from an adult in good health and CMV-seronegative. CDR3 in amino acids: CASSLKGYDEQFF. The CDR3 region has the DNA TGTGCCAGCAGCTTAAAAGGGTACGATGAGCAGTTCTTC.